What follows are 18 T cell receptor beta chains derived from one specimen sequenced in a study of T cells in Graves' hyperthyroidism and ophthalmopathy. TCR beta CDR3 regions were amplified from RNA transcripts. The HTBI primer set drove a first-round RT-PCR of the TCR CDR3. TCRdb reprocessed the multiplex PCR reads with MiXCR, giving one entry per CDR3 protein. The data contain about 420,000 distinct CDR3 sequences, roughly an eighth of them singletons. Sequencing used blood. The receptors were gathered from a woman aged 18-30 years with Graves' hyperthyroidism.

This chain uses TRBV18 with TRBJ2-7, with TRBD1 matching over 8 bases. Per germline, CDR1 KGHSH and CDR2 LQKENI. Trimming cost V 3 bases and J 5 bases; bases outside gene matches: 6. There are 14 residues in the CDR3. The CDR3 coding sequence is TGTGCCAGCTCACCCCCAGGGGGCCCCCACGAGCAGTACTTC. This sequence encodes CASSPPGGPHEQYF.

This clonotype has more than one count but fewer than ten. The gene calls are TRBV19 and TRBJ1-2; D possibly corresponds to TRBD1 (6 bases). The germline V gene has CDR1 LNHDA and CDR2 SQIVND (reference sequence). The CDR3 is made up of 15 amino acids. The V gene lost 5 bases and the J gene lost 4 bases, with 17 bases spanning the gap. Here the CDR3 DNA reads TGTGCCAGTAGTGGACTACAGGGAGTAATCTATGGCTACACCTTC. The encoded protein is CASSGLQGVIYGYTF. The variable domain in full, completed from reference TRBV19 and TRBJ1-2, reads DGGITQSPKYLFRKEGQNVTLSCEQNLNHDAMYWYRQDPGQGLRLIYYSQIVNDFQKGDIAEGYSVSREKKESFPLTVTSAQKNPTAFYLCASSGLQGVIYGYTFGSGTRLTVV.

J is TRBJ2-2 and V is TRBV7-6; D is possibly TRBD1 or TRBD2 (6 bases each). CDR1 is SGHVS and CDR2 is FNYEAQ in the germline V gene. The length of the CDR3 is 15 residues. The V and J ends lost 1 base and 6 bases respectively, with 12 bases between them. Here the CDR3 reads CASSLDLGGAGELFF. CDR3 bases: TGTGCCAGCAGCTTAGACCTGGGGGGCGCCGGGGAGCTGTTTTTT.

V gene TRBV29-1 combines with J gene TRBJ1-3; D uncertain. V lost 0 bases, J lost 7 bases, and 13 bases lay in between. Germline assignment: CDR1 SQVTM and CDR2 ANQGSEA. The CDR3 is 14 residues long. CDR3 amino acids: CSVEDRRPGNTIYF. The DNA of the CDR3 is TGCAGCGTTGAAGATCGGCGGCCCGGTAACACCATATATTTT.

The chain's CDR3 is CATSDPGTDGTDTQYF. The DNA of the CDR3 is TGTGCCACCAGTGATCCCGGTACCGATGGTACAGATACGCAGTATTTT. V gene TRBV24-1 combines with J gene TRBJ2-3; no clear D gene. There are 16 residues in the CDR3. The germline V gene has CDR1 KGHDR and CDR2 SFDVKD. V dropped 3 bases and J dropped 3 bases, with 15 bases sitting between them.

The chain uses TRBV20-1 and TRBJ1-4, with D possibly being TRBD1 (5 bases). In germline, CDR1 is DFQATT, CDR2 SNEGSKA (reference sequence). Trimming cost V 0 bases and J 8 bases, with 16 bases left between them. This CDR3 has 15 amino acids. This chain's CDR3 is CSARDPRAAGEKLFF. CDR3 nucleotides: TGCAGTGCTAGAGATCCCAGGGCAGCCGGAGAAAAACTGTTTTTT.

This rearrangement joins TRBV5-6 to TRBJ2-4; perhaps TRBD1 as D (5 bases). The J call may be faulty, since TRBJ2-1 better matches the DNA end. Germline V gene lookup returns CDR1 SGHDT and CDR2 YYEEEE. This CDR3 contains 12 residues. The CDR3 nucleotides are TGTGCCAGCAGCTTGGGGGGCCTAGTTCAGTTCTTC. It encodes CASSLGGLVQFF.

Many counts were recorded for this clonotype. The chain couples TRBV5-1 to TRBJ2-7; 7 bases are shared with TRBD1. With V trimmed by 0 bases and J by 3 bases, 3 bases remained unmatched. CDR1 and CDR2 (germline): SGHRS, YFSETQ. The length of the CDR3 is 14 residues. CDR3 DNA sequence: TGCGCCAGCAGCTTGGGCCCAGGGGGCTACGAGCAGTACTTC. This sequence encodes CASSLGPGGYEQYF.

This clonotype was seen only a few times. The chain couples TRBV28 to TRBJ1-5; weak D call: TRBD1 (5 bases). Germline V gene lookup returns CDR1 MDHEN and CDR2 SYDVKM. V gave up 3 bases and J gave up 9 bases, with 18 bases separating them. The CDR3 spans 15 residues. The CDR3 DNA reads TGTGCCAGCAGTTTTAGTAGGACGGTCGGGGGGCCCCAGCATTTT. This codes for CASSFSRTVGGPQHF.

The table lists this clonotype with many counts. J is TRBJ2-1 and V is TRBV6-5; D is ambiguous. Germline loops: CDR1 MNHEY, CDR2 SVGAGI. Trimming cost V 2 bases and J 4 bases, with 9 bases left between them. The length of the CDR3 is 14 residues. DNA of the CDR3: TGTGCCAGCAGTTACCGGGCAGAATACAATGAGCAGTTCTTC. Protein: CASSYRAEYNEQFF.

This clonotype has a count of ten or more. The chain employs TRBV20-1 and TRBJ1-2; TRBD1 agrees at 9 bases. Germline-derived CDR1 and CDR2 are DFQATT and SNEGSKA (reference sequence). The CDR3 runs to 13 residues. J gave up 4 bases and V 6 bases, and 6 bases lay outside the gene matches. The CDR3: CSAKQGAGYGYTF. In DNA form, the CDR3 reads TGCAGTGCCAAACAGGGGGCTGGCTATGGCTACACCTTC.

Note on this clonotype: This may stem from a read error, because a much larger clone lies one nucleotide away. The chain carries TRBV27 and TRBJ1-1, with D tentatively TRBD1 (5 bases). This CDR3 is built from 14 residues. Germline CDR1 MNHEY, CDR2 SMNVEV (reference sequence). Trimming shortened V by 1 base and J by 3 bases, and 9 bases separated the two germline ends. CDR3 sequence: CASSLWDGDTEAFF. The CDR3 DNA sequence: TGTGCCAGCAGTTTATGGGACGGGGACACTGAAGCTTTCTTT.

This clonotype was recorded at least ten times. This chain joins TRBV7-8 and TRBJ2-7, with D possibly matching TRBD1 (5 bases). Trimming took 5 bases from V and 3 from J, leaving 17 bases between them. This CDR3 is 15 amino acids long. The germline V gene has CDR1 SGHVS and CDR2 FQNEAQ. The CDR3 here is CASSPSDRPIYEQYF. The CDR3 region has the DNA TGTGCCAGCAGCCCCTCCGACAGACCGATCTACGAGCAGTACTTC. Full variable domain (missing parts from reference TRBV7-8 and TRBJ2-7): GAGVSQSPRYKVAKRGQDVALRCDPISGHVSLFWYQQALGQGPEFLTYFQNEAQLDKSGLPSDRFFAERPEGSVSTLKIQRTQQEDSAVYLCASSPSDRPIYEQYFGPGTRLTVT.

The genes are TRBV4-1 and TRBJ2-7, with 7 nucleotides matching TRBD1. Germline loops: CDR1 MGHRA, CDR2 YSYEKL. The CDR3 runs to 12 residues. V gave up 3 bases and J gave up 6 bases; unmatched junction bases: 2. In nucleotides, the CDR3 is TGCGCCAGCAGCCACCGGGACAGCGAGCAGTACTTC. It translates to CASSHRDSEQYF.

This clonotype has a count of ten or more. V is TRBV6-5 and J is TRBJ1-1; no clear D. The CDR3 spans 13 residues. The V end lost 2 bases, the J end lost 3 bases, and 7 bases lay between the germline ends. Germline lookup yields CDR1 MNHEY and CDR2 SVGAGI. The CDR3 loop is CASSYEPDTEAFF. CDR3 DNA sequence: TGTGCCAGCAGTTACGAGCCTGACACTGAAGCTTTCTTT.

This clonotype was seen at least ten times. CDR3 sequence (DNA): TGTGCCAGCAGCACCGGCGCGGAGCAAGATACGCAGTATTTT. It is translated as CASSTGAEQDTQYF. The chain joins TRBV7-3 to TRBJ2-3, with D hard to call. The CDR3 spans 14 residues. Germline lookup yields CDR1 SGHTA and CDR2 FQGTGA. V lost 5 bases and J lost 5, with 14 bases in between.

This clonotype appeared many times. V gene TRBV11-2 combines with J gene TRBJ1-2, with D tentatively TRBD1 (5 bases). Germline CDR1 reads SGHAT; CDR2 reads FQNNGV. The CDR3 is 14 amino acids. V shed 1 base and J shed 6 bases, with 12 bases lying between them. CDR3 protein: CASSLGFGTDGYTF. DNA for the CDR3: TGTGCCAGCAGCTTAGGATTTGGGACGGATGGCTACACCTTC.

This clonotype was detected many times. This chain links TRBV27 with TRBJ2-7; either TRBD1 or TRBD2 may fit D (6 bases each). The CDR3 has 16 amino acids. CDR1 and CDR2 (germline): MNHEY, SMNVEV (reference sequence). Trimming pared 0 bases from V and 2 bases from J, leaving 14 bases between. This CDR3 is CASSLSWGAGPYEQYF. Written as DNA, the CDR3 is TGTGCCAGCAGTTTATCGTGGGGGGCCGGTCCCTACGAGCAGTACTTC.